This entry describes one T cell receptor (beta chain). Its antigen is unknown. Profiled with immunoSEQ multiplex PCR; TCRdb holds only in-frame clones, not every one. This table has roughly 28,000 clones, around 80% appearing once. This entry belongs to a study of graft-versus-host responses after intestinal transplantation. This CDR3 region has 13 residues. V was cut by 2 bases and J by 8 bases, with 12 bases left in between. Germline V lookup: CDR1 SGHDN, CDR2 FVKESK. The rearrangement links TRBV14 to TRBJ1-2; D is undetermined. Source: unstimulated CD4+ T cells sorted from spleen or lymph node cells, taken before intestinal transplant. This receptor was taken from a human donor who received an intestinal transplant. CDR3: CASSQYADGGYTF. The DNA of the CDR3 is TGTGCCAGCAGCCAATATGCGGACGGGGGCTACACCTTC.